Listed here are 13 T cell receptor beta chains from one sample, sequenced in a study of esophageal squamous cell carcinoma under preoperative chemotherapy. Time point described: before preoperative PTX-NDP chemotherapy. TCRdb re-analysed the PCR reads in MiXCR, keeping a single row per CDR3 protein. The sample comprises approximately 12,000 distinct CDR3 sequences, 45% to 60% of which are singletons, and 15% to 20% rests with the top ten. Collection took place from a patient given preoperative chemotherapy. The receptor source for this set is a human donor with esophageal squamous cell carcinoma. The donor label of this sample is uncertain.

The chain employs TRBV7-2 and TRBJ2-7, with 7 bases identical to TRBD1. Germline CDR1 is SGHTA and CDR2 is FQGNSA. The V and J ends lost 4 bases and 3 bases, in that order; junction bases with no gene match: 9. There are 15 residues in the CDR3. DNA for the CDR3: TGTGCCAGCAGCTCAAGACAGGGCGTAAGCTACGAGCAGTACTTC. It codes for CASSSRQGVSYEQYF.

This sequence joins TRBV6-1 and TRBJ2-5; the match to TRBD1 covers 9 bases. Germline V CDR1 and CDR2: MNHNS, SASEGT. The CDR3 is made up of 14 amino acids. The trim removed 8 bases at V and 5 bases at J, leaving 9 bases unmatched. The CDR3 DNA reads TGTGCCAGCGGGTGGACAGGGGCGGAGGAGACCCAGTACTTC. This encodes CASGWTGAEETQYF.

This clonotype has just one count. Sequence at one end of the junction differs from germline and may be a read error. The gene calls are TRBV6-1 and TRBJ2-3, with D hard to call. CDR1 MNHNS and CDR2 SASEGT come from the germline V gene. This CDR3 is 14 amino acids long. The CDR3 bases are TGTGCCAGCAGTGAAGGTTTGGGCACAGAGACGCAGTTTTTT. Translation: CASSEGLGTETQFF.

This chain links TRBV11-1 with TRBJ2-7, with a possible D match to TRBD1 (5 bases). This CDR3 has 13 residues. The V and J ends lost 3 bases and 2 bases respectively, with 8 bases between them. Germline V gene sequence: CDR1 SGHAT, CDR2 FQDESV (reference sequence). The CDR3 DNA sequence: TGTGCCAGCAGCTTGCTACAGGCCTACGAGCAGTACTTC. As protein: CASSLLQAYEQYF.

The table lists this clonotype with many counts. One base away lies a much larger clone, so this may be a sequencing read error. The chain recombines TRBV12-3 or TRBV12-4 with TRBJ2-1, with 11 bases aligning to TRBD2. The J call may be in error: the DNA end matches TRBJ2-7 better. CDR3 length equals 17 residues. CDR3 sequence: CASSPGTSGKNWNEQYF. The CDR3 DNA is TGTGCCAGCAGTCCAGGGACTAGCGGAAAGAATTGGAATGAGCAGTACTTC.

This clonotype was seen repeatedly, ten times or more. This rearrangement joins TRBV27 to TRBJ2-4; D is possibly TRBD1 (6 bases). V lost 10 bases, J lost 7 bases, and 17 bases lay in between. The CDR3 length is 13 residues. Germline V CDR1 and CDR2: MNHEY, SMNVEV (reference sequence). DNA for the CDR3: TGTGCCACCAGACCGGGACACTTCAACATTCAGTACTTC. It specifies CATRPGHFNIQYF.

This clonotype was seen only a few times. The rearrangement uses TRBV12-3 or TRBV12-4 and TRBJ2-1, with TRBD2 matching 7 bases. The J call may be mistaken, given a closer DNA end match to TRBJ2-7. The CDR3 spans 13 residues. CDR3 DNA: TGTGCCAGCACCCAGCGGGGCTCCTACGAGCAGTACTTC. Its protein product is CASTQRGSYEQYF.

Concerning this clonotype itself: A read error may account for a junction end that differs from germline. The chain uses TRBV6-5 and TRBJ2-1; TRBD2 matches 14 bases. CDR1 MNHEY and CDR2 SVGAGI come from the germline V gene. This CDR3 region has 16 residues. This CDR3 is CASSSRLAGGYDAQFF. The CDR3 DNA reads as TGTGCCAGCAGTTCCAGACTAGCGGGAGGGTACGATGCGCAGTTTTTC.

This clonotype appeared once. Germline is not matched at one junction end, which may reflect a read error. The CDR3 nucleotides read TGTGCCAGCAGTGAGGGGGGGCAGGGGACCAAAGATACGCAGTATTTC. This sequence encodes CASSEGGQGTKDTQYF. The chain has TRBV27 and TRBJ2-3; tentatively, D is TRBD2 (7 bases). The CDR3 runs 16 residues. Germline CDR1 reads MNHEY; CDR2 reads SMNVEV (reference sequence).

This clonotype was detected once. The chain has TRBV6-1 and TRBJ1-1; 7 nucleotides match TRBD1. CDR3 length: 17 amino acids. Trimming took 5 bases from V and 1 from J; bases not matched to a gene: 13. Germline CDR1 is MNHNS and CDR2 is SASEGT. CDR3 residues: CASSIQPPGQTNTEAFF. As DNA, the CDR3 is TGTGCCAGCAGTATTCAACCCCCGGGACAGACGAACACTGAAGCTTTCTTT.

V and J are TRBV6-1 and TRBJ2-1; D not certain. The DNA end lines up better with TRBJ2-5; the J call may be wrong. The CDR3 consists of 15 residues. Germline CDR1 reads MNHNS; CDR2 reads SASEGT. This CDR3 is CASSEAQATQETQYF. The CDR3 DNA reads TGTGCCAGCAGTGAAGCCCAGGCAACCCAAGAGACCCAGTACTTC.

On this clonotype: The junction departs from the called germline gene at one end, perhaps through a read error. The chain combines TRBV10-3 with TRBJ2-1; D tentatively reads TRBD1 or TRBD2 (6 bases each). The CDR3 sequence is 14 residues long. Germline V gene data show CDR1 as ENHRY and CDR2 as SYGVKD. CDR3 residues: CAGHGGGDSETQYF. CDR3 sequence (DNA): TGTGCGGGCCACGGGGGCGGTGACTCAGAGACGCAGTACTTT.

The chain uses TRBV6-1 and TRBJ2-2, with D possibly TRBD2 on 5 matching bases. Trimming took off 2 bases at V and 5 bases at J, with 6 bases between the two ends. Germline lookup yields CDR1 MNHNS and CDR2 SASEGT. This CDR3 is 13 amino acids long. CDR3 loop: CASSERETGELFF. The CDR3 DNA is TGTGCCAGCAGTGAAAGGGAGACCGGGGAGCTGTTTTTT.